The T cell receptor beta chain described here comes from a study of T cells in Graves' hyperthyroidism and ophthalmopathy. The V gene lost 6 bases and the J gene lost 0 bases, with 24 bases spanning the gap. The germline V gene has CDR1 DFQATT and CDR2 SNEGSKA (reference sequence). This CDR3 has 19 residues. Stability of Graves' hyperthyroidism was defined as absent ophthalmopathy progression within 18 months. It was uncontrolled infection, other autoimmune disease, pregnancy or lactation that excluded patients. Thyroid ultrasound and orbital computed tomography, with clinical symptoms and serum thyroxine and TRAb, informed diagnoses. Researchers took RNA transcripts and amplified the TCR beta CDR3 regions from them. A set of HTBI primers served as the primers for a first-round RT-PCR of the TCR CDR3. TCRdb ran MiXCR on the multiplex PCR reads and lists one entry per CDR3 protein. The sample holds some 510,000 distinct CDR3 sequences; around 20% are singletons and the top ten take less than 30%.

Sequencing used blood. V usage is TRBV20-1 and J usage is TRBJ1-6; D possibly corresponds to TRBD1 (6 bases). This TCR was sampled from a man aged 18 to 29 with Graves' hyperthyroidism. CDR3 sequence (DNA): TGCAGTGCGGGTTATTCGACAGGCGGACTAAGCTCCTATAATTCACCCCTCCACTTT. It translates to CSAGYSTGGLSSYNSPLHF.